The 18 T cell receptor beta chains below come from one sample, sequenced in a study of cytomegalovirus exposure and HLA in healthy donors. The PCR ran on 60 Vbeta and 13 Jbeta primers. Assay used: immunoSEQ multiplex PCR; TCRdb lists only in-frame clones, some missing. The table lists 170,000 or so clones, with 2% to 2.5% in the top ten. What was sequenced was PBMCs. The source of these receptors is a man under 40 in good health and CMV-seronegative.

CDR3 sequence reads: CASSYGQGGPNTEAFF. For the CDR3, the DNA is TGCGCCAGCAGCTATGGACAGGGGGGGCCGAACACTGAAGCTTTCTTT. The gene calls are TRBV5-1 and TRBJ1-1, with 10 bases that match TRBD1. The CDR3 covers 16 residues. V gave up 3 bases and J gave up 1 base; unmatched junction bases: 6. CDR1 is SGHRS and CDR2 is YFSETQ in the germline V gene.

The rearrangement uses TRBV5-1 and TRBJ2-3; D is unclear. Deletions cut 4 bases from V and 4 bases from J, with 7 bases between. The CDR3 has 12 amino acids. Germline V CDR1 and CDR2: SGHRS, YFSETQ. CDR3 region: CASSVLADTQYF. Here the CDR3 DNA reads TGCGCCAGCAGCGTCTTAGCAGATACGCAGTATTTT.

The chain has TRBV7-3 and TRBJ2-5; D ambiguous. This CDR3 has 12 residues. V gave up 2 bases and J gave up 3 bases, with 4 bases separating them. CDR1 SGHTA and CDR2 FQGTGA come from the germline V gene. The CDR3, as DNA: TGTGCCAGCAGCTTAGGAGAAGAGACCCAGTACTTC. This sequence encodes CASSLGEETQYF.

The chain links TRBV2 to TRBJ2-7, with 7 positions matching TRBD2. V shed 6 bases and J 2 bases; nucleotides not matched to a gene: 4. Germline loops: CDR1 SNHLY, CDR2 FYNNEI. The CDR3 sequence is 13 residues long. The CDR3 spells CASRESGTYEQYF. The CDR3 region has the DNA TGTGCCAGCAGGGAGAGCGGGACCTACGAGCAGTACTTC. Complete variable domain (other parts from reference TRBV2 and TRBJ2-7): EPEVTQTPSHQVTQMGQEVILRCVPISNHLYFYWYRQILGQKVEFLVSFYNNEISEKSEIFDDQFSVERPDGSNFTLKIRSTKLEDSAMYFCASRESGTYEQYFGPGTRLTVT.

This chain uses TRBV27 with TRBJ1-5; TRBD1 aligns across 8 bases. V was clipped by 5 bases and J by 0 bases; unmatched bases: 9. Per the germline V gene, CDR1 is MNHEY and CDR2 is SMNVEV (reference sequence). The CDR3 length is 17 residues. CDR3 protein: CASSPDGDRGSNQPQHF. As DNA, the CDR3 is TGTGCCAGCAGTCCCGACGGAGACAGGGGTAGCAATCAGCCCCAGCATTTT.

The chain employs TRBV29-1 and TRBJ2-7, with D tentatively TRBD1 (7 bases). CDR1 is SQVTM and CDR2 is ANQGSEA in the germline V gene. Trimming removed 7 bases at V and 3 bases at J, with 16 bases between. The CDR3 totals 13 residues. CDR3 sequence: CSARGQGGYEQYF. Written as DNA, the CDR3 is TGCAGCGCTAGAGGGCAGGGGGGCTACGAGCAGTACTTC.

This chain uses TRBV6-1 with TRBJ2-7, with D uncertain. The CDR3 totals 12 residues. CDR1 and CDR2 from the germline V gene are MNHNS and SASEGT. Trimming removed 4 bases from V and 5 bases from J, with 9 bases in between. The CDR3 nucleotides are TGTGCCAGCAGTGGGCAAAGAAACGAGCAGTACTTC. Translation gives CASSGQRNEQYF.

The chain uses TRBV5-1 and TRBJ2-7, with TRBD1 matching over 7 bases. CDR3 length: 15 residues. Germline CDR1 reads SGHRS; CDR2 reads YFSETQ. J lost 0 bases, V lost 3 bases, and 6 bases had no gene match. This chain's CDR3 is CASSSGTVNSYEQYF. As DNA, the CDR3 is TGCGCCAGCAGCTCAGGGACAGTCAACTCCTACGAGCAGTACTTC.

The V gene is TRBV12-5, the J gene TRBJ2-2, with no clear D. With 6 bases removed from V and 2 bases from J, the gap between germline ends came to 7 bases. Per the germline V gene, CDR1 is LGHNT and CDR2 is FRNRAP. The CDR3 runs 13 residues. The CDR3 loop reads CASGQLNTGELFF. Written as DNA, the CDR3 is TGTGCTAGTGGACAGCTTAACACCGGGGAGCTGTTTTTT.

The J gene is TRBJ2-5, the V gene TRBV28, with D possibly TRBD2 on 6 matching bases. The V gene lost 6 bases and the J gene lost 4 bases, with 24 bases spanning the gap. The germline V gene has CDR1 MDHEN and CDR2 SYDVKM. The CDR3 has 17 amino acids. The CDR3 DNA reads TGTGCCAGCAGCCCAAGTGCGGGGCGAGGAGGTTCAGAGACCCAGTACTTC. Amino acids: CASSPSAGRGGSETQYF.

The J gene is TRBJ2-7, the V gene TRBV28, with D uncertain. Germline V gives CDR1 MDHEN, CDR2 SYDVKM. The length of the CDR3 is 11 residues. V was trimmed by 6 bases and J by 4 bases, leaving 7 bases between them. CDR3 sequence reads: CASRSIYEQYF. CDR3 in DNA: TGTGCCAGCAGGTCCATTTACGAGCAGTACTTC.

V and J are TRBV27 and TRBJ2-7, with TRBD2 identical over 7 bases. Trimming took 4 bases from V and 2 from J; bases not matched to a gene: 5. The CDR3 runs to 14 residues. Germline CDR1 and CDR2: MNHEY and SMNVEV (reference sequence). This CDR3 is CASSSIAGAYEQYF. The CDR3 nucleotides are TGTGCCAGCAGTTCGATCGCGGGGGCCTACGAGCAGTACTTC.

The V call is TRBV15, the J call TRBJ1-4, with unresolved D. Trimming removed 3 bases at V and 13 bases at J, with 15 bases between. This CDR3 is built from 13 residues. CDR1 is LNHNV and CDR2 is YYDKDF in the germline V gene (reference sequence). The CDR3 DNA sequence: TGTGCCACCAGCAGGGAAGAGAGGCGACCACTGTTTTTT. This codes for CATSREERRPLFF.

The gene calls are TRBV6-5 and TRBJ1-2, with 7 bases aligning to TRBD1. Germline V CDR1 and CDR2: MNHEY, SVGAGI. V gave up 8 bases and J gave up 10 bases; unmatched junction bases: 7. The CDR3 totals 11 residues. The CDR3 sequence is CASYSGGFYTF. DNA of the CDR3: TGTGCCAGCTATTCAGGGGGATTCTACACCTTC.

The chain employs TRBV7-9 and TRBJ1-1, with D possibly being TRBD1 (6 bases). V dropped 5 bases and J dropped 0 bases, with 16 bases sitting between them. The CDR3 totals 16 residues. Germline V gene sequence: CDR1 SEHNR, CDR2 FQNEAQ (reference sequence). CDR3 residues: CASSPPGQALNTEAFF. The CDR3 nucleotides are TGTGCCAGCAGCCCCCCGGGACAAGCATTGAACACTGAAGCTTTCTTT. Using reference TRBV7-9 and TRBJ1-1 for the parts outside the CDR3, the full variable domain is DTGVSQNPRHKITKRGQNVTFRCDPISEHNRLYWYRQTLGQGPEFLTYFQNEAQLEKSRLLSDRFSAERPKGSFSTLEIQRTEQGDSAMYLCASSPPGQALNTEAFFGQGTRLTVV.

This chain joins TRBV5-6 and TRBJ1-5, with 8 nucleotides matching TRBD1. The V gene's germline CDR1 is SGHDT and CDR2 YYEEEE. The V segment lost 0 bases and the J segment 7 bases; nucleotides outside the gene matches: 6. There are 15 residues in the CDR3. As DNA, the CDR3 is TGTGCCAGCAGCTTGGATGGACAGGGTAGACAGCCCCAGCATTTT. Translating gives CASSLDGQGRQPQHF. The whole variable domain, remainder taken from reference TRBV5-6 and TRBJ1-5, is DAGVTQSPTHLIKTRGQQVTLRCSPKSGHDTVSWYQQALGQGPQFIFQYYEEEERQRGNFPDRFSGHQFPNYSSELNVNALLLGDSALYLCASSLDGQGRQPQHFGDGTRLSIL.

The chain uses TRBV5-6 and TRBJ1-2; D gene uncertain. This CDR3 comprises 12 residues. Trimming took off 1 base at V and 8 bases at J, with 9 bases between the two ends. Germline V gives CDR1 SGHDT, CDR2 YYEEEE. The CDR3 bases are TGTGCCAGCAGCTTGTTAACTTGGGGCTACACCTTC. It specifies CASSLLTWGYTF.

Its frequency marks this clone as medium-sized. The chain couples TRBV28 to TRBJ2-2; D perhaps matches TRBD1 (5 bases). CDR1 and CDR2 (germline): MDHEN, SYDVKM. The CDR3 is 15 residues long. V was pared by 6 bases and J by 3 bases, with 14 bases between. CDR3 DNA sequence: TGTGCCAGCAGCCCTACTGGGGCCGACACCGGGGAGCTGTTTTTT. Translating it yields CASSPTGADTGELFF.